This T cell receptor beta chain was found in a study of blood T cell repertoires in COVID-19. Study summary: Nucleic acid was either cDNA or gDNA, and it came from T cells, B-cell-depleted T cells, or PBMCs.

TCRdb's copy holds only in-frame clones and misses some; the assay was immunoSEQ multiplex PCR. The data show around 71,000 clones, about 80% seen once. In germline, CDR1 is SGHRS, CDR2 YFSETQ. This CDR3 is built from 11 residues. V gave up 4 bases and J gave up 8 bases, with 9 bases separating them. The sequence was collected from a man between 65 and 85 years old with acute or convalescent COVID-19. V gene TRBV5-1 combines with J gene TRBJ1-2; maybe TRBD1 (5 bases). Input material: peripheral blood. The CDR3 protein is CASSDSVGYTF. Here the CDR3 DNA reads TGCGCCAGCAGCGACAGTGTCGGCTACACCTTC.